This T cell receptor beta chain was obtained from a study of T-cell reconstitution after alpha-beta-depleted transplantation in children. Overall study results and limits: Alpha-beta T cells present about two months after transplant were reported to originate from several hundred expanded graft clones. Diversity and T-cell counts at one year after transplant derived mostly from new T cells. High day-60 TCRbeta diversity in some patients came from surviving recipient T cells and thymic progenitors.

Trimming cost V 7 bases and J 4 bases; bases outside gene matches: 9. CDR1 MNHEY and CDR2 SMNVEV come from the germline V gene (reference sequence). There are 15 residues in the CDR3. During its preparation, the TCRbeta library received unique molecular identifiers. TCRdb itself ran the PCR reads through MiXCR, one entry per CDR3 protein. Altogether some 600,000 distinct CDR3 sequences are present, over 10% being singletons, with the ten largest covering roughly 2.3%. Ten or more counts support this clonotype. What it recognizes is unknown. Sequenced here: PBMCs, mostly from graft donor cells, sampled 360 days after TCRalphabeta/CD19-depleted stem cell transplant. This receptor was obtained from a male patient younger than 18 who had a stem cell transplant for acute myeloid leukemia, so the T cells may come from the graft donor. The rearrangement uses TRBV27 and TRBJ2-7; 11 positions match TRBD1. The CDR3 DNA sequence: TGTGCCAGCACATCACCGGGACAGGGGGTTTACGAGCAGTACTTC. Its protein product is CASTSPGQGVYEQYF.